This entry describes one TCR beta chain. The antigen is not known. The sample is drawn from a study of cytomegalovirus exposure and HLA in healthy donors. This CDR3 region has 17 residues. Germline-derived CDR1 and CDR2 are LNHDA and SQIVND (reference sequence). The V and J ends lost 5 bases and 4 bases, in that order; junction bases with no gene match: 11. PCR used 60 Vbeta primers and 13 Jbeta primers. Only in-frame clones appear in the TCRdb table, and some are missing; sequencing was by immunoSEQ multiplex PCR. The repertoire table contains around 74,000 clones. General observations from the study: It was in a later analysis that TCR association rates were seen to vary by HLA locus, highest for DRB1 and lowest for HLA-C. Researchers counted roughly 160 TCR beta chains as cytomegalovirus-associated. It was likely that a cluster of highly shared sequence variants was a sequencing artifact.

Material: PBMCs. The gene calls are TRBV19 and TRBJ2-1, with 10 bases that match TRBD1. The sequence derives from a man aged 30 to 39 in good health and CMV-seronegative. The CDR3 nucleotides read TGTGCCAGTAGTTCCCCCAAACCGGGACAGGGGTACAATGAGCAGTTCTTC. Residues: CASSSPKPGQGYNEQFF.